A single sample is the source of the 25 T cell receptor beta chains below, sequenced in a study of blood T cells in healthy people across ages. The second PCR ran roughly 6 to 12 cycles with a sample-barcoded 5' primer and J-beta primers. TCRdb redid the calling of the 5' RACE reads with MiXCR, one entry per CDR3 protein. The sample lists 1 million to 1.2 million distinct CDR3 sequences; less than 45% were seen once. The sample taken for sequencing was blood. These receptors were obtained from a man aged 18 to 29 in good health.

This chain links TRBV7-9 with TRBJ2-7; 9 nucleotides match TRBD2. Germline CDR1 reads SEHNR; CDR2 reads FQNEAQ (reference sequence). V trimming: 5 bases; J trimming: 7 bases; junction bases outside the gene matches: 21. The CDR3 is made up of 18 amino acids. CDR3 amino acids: CASSPRKAGGVLANEQYF. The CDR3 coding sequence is TGTGCCAGCAGCCCGCGTAAGGCGGGGGGGGTTCTTGCCAATGAGCAGTACTTC.

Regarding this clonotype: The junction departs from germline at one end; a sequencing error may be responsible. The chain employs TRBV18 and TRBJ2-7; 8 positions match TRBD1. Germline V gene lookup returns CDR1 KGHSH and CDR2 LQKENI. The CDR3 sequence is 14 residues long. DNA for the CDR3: TGTGCCAACTCACAGGGGGGCATCGGCAATGAGCAGTACTTC. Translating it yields CANSQGGIGNEQYF.

CDR3 DNA sequence: TGTGCCGCTCACCCCGACTTGGGCGTTAATGAAAAACTGTTTTTT. It yields the protein CAAHPDLGVNEKLFF. This chain joins TRBV2 and TRBJ1-4; D gene ambiguous. The CDR3 is 15 residues long. V dropped 11 bases and J dropped 4 bases, with 20 bases sitting between them. Germline-derived CDR1 and CDR2 are SNHLY and FYNNEI.

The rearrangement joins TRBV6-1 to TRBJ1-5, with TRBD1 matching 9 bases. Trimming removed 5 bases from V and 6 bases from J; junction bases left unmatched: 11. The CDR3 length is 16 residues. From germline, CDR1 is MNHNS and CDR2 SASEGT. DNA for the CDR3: TGTGCCAGCAGTCTTTATTTACAGGGACAGGGTCAGCCCCAGCATTTT. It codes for CASSLYLQGQGQPQHF.

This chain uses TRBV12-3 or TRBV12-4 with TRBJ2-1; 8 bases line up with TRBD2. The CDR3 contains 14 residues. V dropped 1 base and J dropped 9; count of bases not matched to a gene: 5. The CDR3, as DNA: TGTGCCAGCAGTTTAGACGGGGGGGCTGTTGAGCAGTTCTTC. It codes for CASSLDGGAVEQFF.

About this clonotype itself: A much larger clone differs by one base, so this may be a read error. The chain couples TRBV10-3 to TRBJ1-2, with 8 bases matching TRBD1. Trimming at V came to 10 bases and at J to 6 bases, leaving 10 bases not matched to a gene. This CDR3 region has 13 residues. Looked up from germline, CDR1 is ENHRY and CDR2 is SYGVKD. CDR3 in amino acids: CASDDRGSDGYTF. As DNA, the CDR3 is TGTGCCAGTGATGACAGGGGATCCGATGGCTACACCTTC.

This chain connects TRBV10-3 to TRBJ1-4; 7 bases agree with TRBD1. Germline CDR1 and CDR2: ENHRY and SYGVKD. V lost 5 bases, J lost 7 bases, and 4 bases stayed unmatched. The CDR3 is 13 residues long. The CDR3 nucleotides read TGTGCCATCAGTAAGGGGGCCGGTGAAAAACTGTTTTTT. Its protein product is CAISKGAGEKLFF.

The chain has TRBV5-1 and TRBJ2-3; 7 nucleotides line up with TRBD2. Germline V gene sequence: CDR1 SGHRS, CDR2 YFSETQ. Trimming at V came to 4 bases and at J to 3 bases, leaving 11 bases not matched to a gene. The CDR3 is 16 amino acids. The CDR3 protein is CASSPLPGLQTDTQYF. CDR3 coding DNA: TGCGCCAGCAGCCCACTTCCGGGACTACAGACAGATACGCAGTATTTT.

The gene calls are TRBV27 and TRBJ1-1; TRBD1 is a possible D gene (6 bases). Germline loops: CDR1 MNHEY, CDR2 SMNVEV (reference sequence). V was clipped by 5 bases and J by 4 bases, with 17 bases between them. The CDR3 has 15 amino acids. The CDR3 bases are TGTGCCAGCAGTCCCTTTAGGGGGTTGGCCACTGAAGCTTTCTTT. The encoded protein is CASSPFRGLATEAFF.

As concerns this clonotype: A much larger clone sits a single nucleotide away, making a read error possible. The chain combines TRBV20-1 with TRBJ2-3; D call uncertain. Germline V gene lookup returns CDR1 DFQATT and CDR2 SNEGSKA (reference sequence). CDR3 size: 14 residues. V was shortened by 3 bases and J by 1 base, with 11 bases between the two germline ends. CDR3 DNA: TGCAGTGCTAGGGCGTGGGCTCGCACAGATACGCAGTATTTT. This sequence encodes CSARAWARTDTQYF.

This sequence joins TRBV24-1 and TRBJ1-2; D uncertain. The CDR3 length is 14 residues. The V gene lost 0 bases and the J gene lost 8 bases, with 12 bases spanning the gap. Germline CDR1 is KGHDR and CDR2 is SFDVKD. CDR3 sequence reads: CATSDLRKGGGYTF. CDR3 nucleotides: TGTGCCACCAGTGATTTGCGAAAAGGTGGGGGCTACACCTTC.

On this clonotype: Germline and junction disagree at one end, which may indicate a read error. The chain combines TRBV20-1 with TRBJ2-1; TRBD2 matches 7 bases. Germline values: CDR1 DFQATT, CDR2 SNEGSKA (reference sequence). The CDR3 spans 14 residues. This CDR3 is CSARGLAVYNEQFF. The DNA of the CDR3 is TGCAGTGCGAGAGGCCTAGCGGTCTACAATGAGCAGTTCTTC.

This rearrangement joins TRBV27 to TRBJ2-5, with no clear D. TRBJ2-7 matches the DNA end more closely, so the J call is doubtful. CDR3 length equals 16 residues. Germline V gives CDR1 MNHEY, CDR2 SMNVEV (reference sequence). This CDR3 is CASSLQPPTPSYEQYF. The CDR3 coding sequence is TGTGCCAGCAGTTTGCAGCCCCCGACCCCCTCCTACGAGCAGTACTTC.

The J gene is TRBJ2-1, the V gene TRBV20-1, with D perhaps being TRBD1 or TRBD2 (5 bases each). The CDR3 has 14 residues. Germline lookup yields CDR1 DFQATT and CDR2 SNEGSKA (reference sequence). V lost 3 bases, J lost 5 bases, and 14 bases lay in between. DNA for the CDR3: TGCAGTGCTAGGGGGGTCCGGATCAACAATGAGCAGTTCTTC. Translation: CSARGVRINNEQFF.

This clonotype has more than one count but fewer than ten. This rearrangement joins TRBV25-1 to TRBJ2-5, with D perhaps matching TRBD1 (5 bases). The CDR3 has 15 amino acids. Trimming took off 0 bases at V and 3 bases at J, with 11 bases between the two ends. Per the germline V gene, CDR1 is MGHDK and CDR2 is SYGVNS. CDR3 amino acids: CASSEYAGREETQYF. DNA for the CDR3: TGTGCCAGCAGTGAATACGCCGGCAGGGAAGAGACCCAGTACTTC.

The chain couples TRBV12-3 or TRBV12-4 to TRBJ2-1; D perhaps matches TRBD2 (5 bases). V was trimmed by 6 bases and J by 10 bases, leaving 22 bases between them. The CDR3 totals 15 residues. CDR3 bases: TGTGCCAGCAGCCTGAAGGGTGGTTCTACTAGAGAGCAGTTCTTC. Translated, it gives CASSLKGGSTREQFF.

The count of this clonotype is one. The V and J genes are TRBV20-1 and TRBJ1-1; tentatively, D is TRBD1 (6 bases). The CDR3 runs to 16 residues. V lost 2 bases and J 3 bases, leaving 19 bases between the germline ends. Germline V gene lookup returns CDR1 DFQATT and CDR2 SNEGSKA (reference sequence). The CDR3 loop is CSARSVGGGPYTEAFF. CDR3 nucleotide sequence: TGCAGTGCTAGATCGGTCGGGGGGGGGCCGTACACTGAAGCTTTCTTT.

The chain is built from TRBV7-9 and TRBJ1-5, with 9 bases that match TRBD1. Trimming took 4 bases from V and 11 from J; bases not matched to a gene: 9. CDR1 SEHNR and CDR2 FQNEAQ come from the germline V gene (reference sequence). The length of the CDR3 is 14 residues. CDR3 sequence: CASSSGQGYRSQHF. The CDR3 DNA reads TGTGCCAGCAGCTCGGGACAGGGTTATCGATCCCAGCATTTT.

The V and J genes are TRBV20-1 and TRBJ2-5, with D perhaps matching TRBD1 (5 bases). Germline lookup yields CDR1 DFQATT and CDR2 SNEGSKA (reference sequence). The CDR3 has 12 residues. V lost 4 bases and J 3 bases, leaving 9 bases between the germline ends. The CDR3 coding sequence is TGCAGTGCTACGTCAGGGAAAGAGACCCAGTACTTC. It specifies CSATSGKETQYF.

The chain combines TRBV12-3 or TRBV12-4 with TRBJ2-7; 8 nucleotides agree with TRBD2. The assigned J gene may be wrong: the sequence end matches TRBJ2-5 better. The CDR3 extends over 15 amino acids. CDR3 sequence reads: CASSFNSGAGETQYF. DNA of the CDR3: TGTGCCAGCAGTTTCAATAGCGGGGCGGGAGAGACCCAGTACTTC.

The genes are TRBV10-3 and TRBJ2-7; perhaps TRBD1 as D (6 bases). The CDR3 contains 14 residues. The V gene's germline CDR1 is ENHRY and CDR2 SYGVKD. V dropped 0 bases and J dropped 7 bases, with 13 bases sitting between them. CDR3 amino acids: CAISESQGFGEQYF. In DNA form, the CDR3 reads TGTGCCATCAGTGAGTCACAGGGCTTTGGGGAGCAGTACTTC.

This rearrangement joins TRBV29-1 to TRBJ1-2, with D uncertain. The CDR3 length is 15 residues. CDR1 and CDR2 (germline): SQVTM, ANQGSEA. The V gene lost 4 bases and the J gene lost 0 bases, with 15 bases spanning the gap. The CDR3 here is CSVVAVETSNYGYTF. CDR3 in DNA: TGCAGCGTTGTCGCGGTAGAAACCTCTAACTATGGCTACACCTTC.

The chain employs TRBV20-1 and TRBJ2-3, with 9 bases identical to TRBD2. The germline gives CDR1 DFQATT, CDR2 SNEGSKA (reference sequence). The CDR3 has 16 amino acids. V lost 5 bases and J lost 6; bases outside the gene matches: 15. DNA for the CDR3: TGCAGTGCTCCAGGGGGGCTAGCGGGGATTGGGGATACGCAGTATTTT. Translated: CSAPGGLAGIGDTQYF.

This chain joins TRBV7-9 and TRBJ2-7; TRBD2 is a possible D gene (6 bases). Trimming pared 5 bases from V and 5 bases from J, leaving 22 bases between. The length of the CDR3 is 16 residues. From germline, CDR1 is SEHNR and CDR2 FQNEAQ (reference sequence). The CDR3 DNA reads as TGTGCCAGCAGCCCTAGGGCGGGGTTGTGGTCCCACGAGCAGTACTTC. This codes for CASSPRAGLWSHEQYF.

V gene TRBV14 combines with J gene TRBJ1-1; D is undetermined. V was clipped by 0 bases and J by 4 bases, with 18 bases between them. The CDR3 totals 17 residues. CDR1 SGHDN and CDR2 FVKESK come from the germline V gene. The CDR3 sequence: CASSQELAYRETTEAFF. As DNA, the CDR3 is TGTGCCAGCAGCCAAGAGTTAGCTTATCGCGAGACCACTGAAGCTTTCTTT.